The rows below give T cell receptor beta chains drawn from one sample of a study of blood T cell repertoires in COVID-19. TCRdb keeps only in-frame clones here, not all; method: immunoSEQ multiplex PCR. The profile shows more than 250,000 clones, roughly 85% of them singletons. Sequencing input: peripheral blood. Receptor source: a man aged 45-65 years with active or convalescent COVID-19. Each CDR3 is given with its conserved first and last residue. Fields, in order: J gene, clone size, CDR3 length, D gene, V gene, CDR3 protein, CDR3 DNA. D genes are given only for firm matches. Where a row states a size, it is once, few, many or the class of an expanded clone; other rows omit it.

j_call: TRBJ2-4; clone_size: .; cdr3_length: 14; d_call: .; v_call: TRBV5-6; cdr3_aa: CASSLQGSKNIQYF; cdr3_nt: TGTGCCAGCAGCTTACAGGGATCCAAAAACATTCAGTACTTC
j_call: TRBJ1-2; clone_size: .; cdr3_length: 15; d_call: .; v_call: TRBV28; cdr3_aa: CASSFEGPVHYGHTF; cdr3_nt: TGTGCCAGCAGTTTTGAAGGCCCGGTACACTATGGCCACACCTTC
j_call: TRBJ1-2; clone_size: .; cdr3_length: 15; d_call: .; v_call: TRBV7-9; cdr3_aa: CASSSDTGGNYGYTF; cdr3_nt: TGTGCCAGCAGCTCAGACACCGGGGGGAACTATGGCTACACCTTC
j_call: TRBJ2-6; clone_size: .; cdr3_length: 14; d_call: .; v_call: TRBV6-6; cdr3_aa: CASDSGSGANVLTF; cdr3_nt: TGTGCCAGCGACTCGGGGTCTGGGGCCAACGTCCTGACTTTC
j_call: TRBJ2-2; clone_size: .; cdr3_length: 14; d_call: .; v_call: TRBV6-5; cdr3_aa: CASSSYANTGELFF; cdr3_nt: TGTGCCAGCAGCAGTTACGCGAACACCGGGGAGCTGTTTTTT
j_call: TRBJ2-5; clone_size: .; cdr3_length: 16; d_call: .; v_call: TRBV18; cdr3_aa: CASSKASPFNQETQYF; cdr3_nt: TGTGCCAGCTCAAAGGCTAGCCCCTTTAATCAAGAGACCCAGTACTTC
j_call: TRBJ1-1; clone_size: .; cdr3_length: 14; d_call: .; v_call: TRBV19; cdr3_aa: CASSLQGWGTEAFF; cdr3_nt: TGTGCCAGTAGTCTACAGGGCTGGGGCACTGAAGCTTTCTTT
j_call: TRBJ1-2; clone_size: .; cdr3_length: 13; d_call: TRBD1; v_call: TRBV18; cdr3_aa: CASSPGQLYGYTF; cdr3_nt: TGTGCCAGCTCACCGGGACAGCTCTATGGCTACACCTTC
j_call: TRBJ1-2; clone_size: .; cdr3_length: 14; d_call: TRBD1; v_call: TRBV18; cdr3_aa: CASSPDRGAVGYTF; cdr3_nt: TGTGCCAGCTCACCGGACAGGGGCGCAGTGGGCTACACCTTC
j_call: TRBJ2-1; clone_size: few; cdr3_length: 17; d_call: .; v_call: TRBV28; cdr3_aa: CASTTRGASTAYNEQFF; cdr3_nt: TGTGCCAGCACCACCCGGGGGGCCTCCACGGCCTACAATGAGCAGTTCTTC
j_call: TRBJ1-2; clone_size: few; cdr3_length: 16; d_call: TRBD1; v_call: TRBV5-1; cdr3_aa: CASSLGTSTGVDGYTF; cdr3_nt: TGCGCCAGCAGCTTGGGGACCTCGACAGGGGTGGACGGCTACACCTTC
j_call: TRBJ2-7; clone_size: .; cdr3_length: 11; d_call: .; v_call: TRBV25-1; cdr3_aa: CASSESGEQYF; cdr3_nt: TGTGCCAGCAGTGAATCCGGCGAGCAGTACTTC
j_call: TRBJ2-7; clone_size: .; cdr3_length: 15; d_call: .; v_call: TRBV5-1; cdr3_aa: CASSLSFGASYEQYF; cdr3_nt: TGCGCCAGCAGCTTGTCTTTTGGGGCATCCTACGAGCAGTACTTC
j_call: TRBJ1-2; clone_size: .; cdr3_length: 13; d_call: .; v_call: TRBV6-5; cdr3_aa: CASSQTPGNGYTF; cdr3_nt: TGTGCCAGCAGTCAAACTCCGGGGAATGGCTACACCTTC
j_call: TRBJ1-4; clone_size: .; cdr3_length: 14; d_call: .; v_call: TRBV5-6; cdr3_aa: CASSLGTGREKLFF; cdr3_nt: TGTGCCAGCAGCTTGGGTACGGGGAGGGAAAAACTGTTTTTT
j_call: TRBJ1-2; clone_size: .; cdr3_length: 16; d_call: TRBD1; v_call: TRBV7-9; cdr3_aa: CASSLAGGQGVNGYTF; cdr3_nt: TGTGCCAGCAGCTTAGCAGGGGGACAGGGGGTCAATGGCTACACCTTC
j_call: TRBJ2-3; clone_size: .; cdr3_length: 16; d_call: TRBD2; v_call: TRBV11-2; cdr3_aa: CASSSPTSGRVDTQYF; cdr3_nt: TGTGCCAGCAGCTCCCCTACTAGCGGGAGGGTAGATACGCAGTATTTT
j_call: TRBJ1-4; clone_size: .; cdr3_length: 15; d_call: TRBD1; v_call: TRBV4-1; cdr3_aa: CASSQMTGGNEKLFF; cdr3_nt: TGCGCCAGCAGCCAGATGACAGGGGGCAATGAAAAACTGTTTTTT
j_call: TRBJ1-3; clone_size: once; cdr3_length: 13; d_call: .; v_call: TRBV7-9; cdr3_aa: CASRTYSGNTIYF; cdr3_nt: TGTGCCAGCAGGACATACTCTGGAAACACCATATATTTT
j_call: TRBJ2-2; clone_size: .; cdr3_length: 18; d_call: TRBD2; v_call: TRBV9; cdr3_aa: CASSGGLAGGRSTGELFF; cdr3_nt: TGTGCCAGCAGCGGGGGACTAGCGGGAGGGCGGAGCACCGGGGAGCTGTTTTTT
j_call: TRBJ1-6; clone_size: .; cdr3_length: 13; d_call: .; v_call: TRBV27; cdr3_aa: CASRVGGNSPLHF; cdr3_nt: TGTGCCAGCAGGGTAGGGGGTAATTCACCCCTCCACTTT
j_call: TRBJ2-1; clone_size: once; cdr3_length: 15; d_call: .; v_call: TRBV5-4; cdr3_aa: CASSLESSRSNEQFF; cdr3_nt: TGTGCCAGCAGCTTGGAGTCTAGTAGATCCAATGAGCAGTTCTTC
j_call: TRBJ2-7; clone_size: .; cdr3_length: 17; d_call: TRBD2; v_call: TRBV4-3; cdr3_aa: CASSQDVLAGGPYEQYF; cdr3_nt: TGCGCCAGCAGCCAAGATGTACTAGCGGGAGGGCCCTACGAGCAGTACTTC
j_call: TRBJ1-2; clone_size: .; cdr3_length: 15; d_call: .; v_call: TRBV6-5; cdr3_aa: CASSYSSPGDRSYTF; cdr3_nt: TGTGCCAGCAGTTACTCATCCCCCGGGGATCGAAGCTACACCTTC
j_call: TRBJ2-3; clone_size: .; cdr3_length: 14; d_call: TRBD2; v_call: TRBV5-1; cdr3_aa: CASSLVAGGGTQYF; cdr3_nt: TGCGCCAGCAGCTTGGTAGCGGGAGGGGGTACGCAGTATTTT
j_call: TRBJ2-2; clone_size: .; cdr3_length: 19; d_call: TRBD2; v_call: TRBV4-1; cdr3_aa: CASSLRLNSGLGNTGELFF; cdr3_nt: TGCGCCAGCAGCCTAAGGTTGAATTCGGGACTAGGGAACACCGGGGAGCTGTTTTTT
j_call: TRBJ2-7; clone_size: .; cdr3_length: 14; d_call: TRBD1; v_call: TRBV7-2; cdr3_aa: CASSLTGATYEQYF; cdr3_nt: TGTGCCAGCAGCTTAACAGGGGCCACCTACGAGCAGTACTTC
j_call: TRBJ1-4; clone_size: .; cdr3_length: 16; d_call: TRBD1; v_call: TRBV5-8; cdr3_aa: CASSLGQGPGNEKLFF; cdr3_nt: TGTGCCAGCAGCCTCGGACAGGGGCCCGGTAATGAAAAACTGTTTTTT
j_call: TRBJ1-5; clone_size: .; cdr3_length: 15; d_call: .; v_call: TRBV5-1; cdr3_aa: CASSLEGVSNQPQHF; cdr3_nt: TGCGCCAGCAGCTTGGAAGGAGTTAGCAATCAGCCCCAGCATTTT
j_call: TRBJ1-2; clone_size: .; cdr3_length: 15; d_call: TRBD1; v_call: TRBV5-5; cdr3_aa: CASSLGQGIRYGYTF; cdr3_nt: TGTGCCAGCAGCTTGGGACAGGGGATACGATATGGCTACACCTTC
j_call: TRBJ1-5; clone_size: .; cdr3_length: 15; d_call: TRBD1; v_call: TRBV19; cdr3_aa: CASSTGGSGNQPQHF; cdr3_nt: TGTGCCAGTAGCACAGGGGGCTCGGGCAATCAGCCCCAGCATTTT
j_call: TRBJ2-2; clone_size: .; cdr3_length: 16; d_call: .; v_call: TRBV7-6; cdr3_aa: CASSPLSGANTGELFF; cdr3_nt: TGTGCCAGCAGCCCCCTCTCGGGAGCGAACACCGGGGAGCTGTTTTTT
j_call: TRBJ2-3; clone_size: .; cdr3_length: 14; d_call: .; v_call: TRBV5-1; cdr3_aa: CASRTTGYTDTQYF; cdr3_nt: TGCGCCAGCAGAACTACAGGGTACACAGATACGCAGTATTTT
j_call: TRBJ1-2; clone_size: .; cdr3_length: 14; d_call: .; v_call: TRBV15; cdr3_aa: CATSGPGQDYGYTF; cdr3_nt: TGTGCCACCAGCGGACCGGGACAAGACTATGGCTACACCTTC
j_call: TRBJ2-3; clone_size: .; cdr3_length: 13; d_call: .; v_call: TRBV19; cdr3_aa: CASSIGGLVEQYF; cdr3_nt: TGTGCCAGTAGTATCGGGGGACTCGTAGAGCAGTATTTT
j_call: TRBJ2-1; clone_size: .; cdr3_length: 13; d_call: TRBD2; v_call: TRBV6-5; cdr3_aa: CASKPAAGSEQFF; cdr3_nt: TGTGCCAGCAAGCCTGCAGCGGGATCTGAGCAGTTCTTC
j_call: TRBJ1-5; clone_size: .; cdr3_length: 14; d_call: .; v_call: TRBV19; cdr3_aa: CASSTGQTAQPQHF; cdr3_nt: TGTGCCAGTAGTACCGGACAGACAGCTCAGCCCCAGCATTTT
j_call: TRBJ2-5; clone_size: once; cdr3_length: 12; d_call: .; v_call: TRBV30; cdr3_aa: CAWSVPTPAQYF; cdr3_nt: TGTGCCTGGAGTGTTCCGACTCCGGCCCAGTACTTC
j_call: TRBJ2-2; clone_size: .; cdr3_length: 14; d_call: .; v_call: TRBV7-9; cdr3_aa: CASSLFQGTGELFF; cdr3_nt: TGTGCCAGCAGCTTATTCCAGGGAACCGGGGAGCTGTTTTTT
j_call: TRBJ1-1; clone_size: .; cdr3_length: 13; d_call: .; v_call: TRBV5-1; cdr3_aa: CASSFPGGTEAFF; cdr3_nt: TGCGCCAGCAGCTTCCCGGGCGGGACTGAAGCTTTCTTT
j_call: TRBJ2-6; clone_size: .; cdr3_length: 18; d_call: TRBD2; v_call: TRBV7-6; cdr3_aa: CASSFGTSGPSGANVLTF; cdr3_nt: TGTGCCAGCAGCTTTGGGACTAGCGGTCCCTCTGGGGCCAACGTCCTGACTTTC
j_call: TRBJ2-7; clone_size: .; cdr3_length: 13; d_call: TRBD1; v_call: TRBV11-2; cdr3_aa: CASTTTGGYEQYF; cdr3_nt: TGTGCCAGCACCACGACAGGGGGTTACGAGCAGTACTTC
j_call: TRBJ1-3; clone_size: .; cdr3_length: 14; d_call: .; v_call: TRBV19; cdr3_aa: CASFGRNSGNTIYF; cdr3_nt: TGTGCCAGTTTCGGGAGGAACTCTGGAAACACCATATATTTT
j_call: TRBJ2-3; clone_size: .; cdr3_length: 15; d_call: TRBD2; v_call: TRBV10-3; cdr3_aa: CAISEGGRAPDTQYF; cdr3_nt: TGTGCCATCAGTGAGGGCGGGAGGGCCCCAGATACGCAGTATTTT
j_call: TRBJ2-3; clone_size: .; cdr3_length: 14; d_call: TRBD2; v_call: TRBV3-1/TRBV3-2; cdr3_aa: CASSQGREAHTQYF; cdr3_nt: TGTGCCAGCAGCCAAGGTCGGGAGGCCCATACGCAGTATTTT
j_call: TRBJ1-1; clone_size: few; cdr3_length: 16; d_call: TRBD1; v_call: TRBV19; cdr3_aa: CASSIGWTGMNTEAFF; cdr3_nt: TGTGCCAGTAGTATAGGTTGGACAGGGATGAACACTGAAGCTTTCTTT
j_call: TRBJ1-2; clone_size: few; cdr3_length: 13; d_call: .; v_call: TRBV5-1; cdr3_aa: CASSFEGNYGYTF; cdr3_nt: TGCGCCAGCAGTTTCGAGGGAAACTATGGCTACACCTTC
j_call: TRBJ1-4; clone_size: .; cdr3_length: 18; d_call: TRBD1; v_call: TRBV7-2; cdr3_aa: CASSSLGRQGATNEKLFF; cdr3_nt: TGTGCCAGCAGCTCCCTGGGCCGACAGGGGGCAACTAATGAAAAACTGTTTTTT
j_call: TRBJ1-1; clone_size: .; cdr3_length: 14; d_call: .; v_call: TRBV30; cdr3_aa: CAWSVWGVSTEAFF; cdr3_nt: TGTGCCTGGAGTGTATGGGGGGTGAGCACTGAAGCTTTCTTT
j_call: TRBJ1-1; clone_size: .; cdr3_length: 12; d_call: .; v_call: TRBV15; cdr3_aa: CATSSPPTEAFF; cdr3_nt: TGTGCCACCAGCAGTCCTCCCACTGAAGCTTTCTTT
j_call: TRBJ1-3; clone_size: .; cdr3_length: 14; d_call: .; v_call: TRBV18; cdr3_aa: CASSPDTAGNTIYF; cdr3_nt: TGTGCCAGCTCCCCTGACACAGCTGGAAACACCATATATTTT
j_call: TRBJ2-1; clone_size: .; cdr3_length: 14; d_call: TRBD2; v_call: TRBV20-1; cdr3_aa: CSASPGTRYNEQFF; cdr3_nt: TGCAGTGCTAGTCCAGGGACTAGGTACAATGAGCAGTTCTTC